This T cell receptor beta chain was retrieved from a study of OX40 agonist ivuxolimab in advanced cancers. Study background: An agonistic human IgG2 monoclonal antibody against OX40 (CD134) was given. Those enrolled were 70% to 85% male, with a mean age of 60 years and ages from about 20 to 85. General study points: The CD4+ and CD8+ T cells in the blood had expanded clonally by week 6 at 0.1 to 3.0 mg/kg.

A word on this clone: Its antigen is currently unknown.

Generated by immunoSEQ multiplex PCR, the TCRdb table keeps only in-frame clones and is missing some. The table has 40,000 to 45,000 clones, about 86% seen once. The input for sequencing was CD4+ or CD8+ T cells sorted from blood, taken in a trial of the OX40 agonist ivuxolimab. The source is an adult with an advanced solid tumor such as melanoma, head and neck, liver or kidney cancer.

CDR3 sequence reads: CASGDRAYGYTF. DNA for the CDR3: TGTGCCAGTGGGGACAGGGCCTATGGCTACACCTTC. This chain joins TRBV9 and TRBJ1-2, with 9 bases fitting TRBD1. The V and J ends lost 8 bases and 4 bases, in that order; junction bases with no gene match: 3. The CDR3 is 12 amino acids. CDR1 is SGDLS, CDR2 YYNGEE, per germline.